The 13 T cell receptor beta chains below all came from one sample that was sequenced in a study of T-cell memory formation after mild COVID-19. TCRdb re-analysed the 5' RACE reads in MiXCR, keeping a single row per CDR3 protein. The table includes some 160,000 distinct CDR3 sequences, less than 40% detected once. The sequenced material came from PBMCs or a T cell subset sorted from them (not recorded which). All receptors come from an adult woman who had mild COVID-19 (a few samples of this study predate the infection). Cell type and time point are not known.

This clonotype occurred a few times. V usage is TRBV7-2 and J usage is TRBJ2-6; D perhaps matches TRBD1 (5 bases). The CDR3 covers 15 residues. In germline, CDR1 is SGHTA, CDR2 FQGNSA. V was trimmed by 4 bases and J by 2 bases, leaving 9 bases between them. CDR3 loop: CASSYTGTGANVLTF. CDR3 bases: TGTGCCAGCAGCTATACAGGAACTGGGGCCAACGTCCTGACTTTC.

The chain combines TRBV4-2 with TRBJ2-6; tentatively, D is TRBD2 (6 bases). Trimming removed 0 bases at V and 0 bases at J, with 9 bases between. The CDR3 is 17 residues long. Germline V gene data show CDR1 as LGHNA and CDR2 as YNFKEQ. Written as DNA, the CDR3 is TGTGCCAGCAGCCAAGATCGGGGGATCTCTGGGGCCAACGTCCTGACTTTC. Translation: CASSQDRGISGANVLTF.

This clonotype has only a few counts. The chain recombines TRBV29-1 with TRBJ2-7; unclear D gene. Germline-derived CDR1 and CDR2 are SQVTM and ANQGSEA. CDR3 length equals 13 residues. V gave up 0 bases and J gave up 2 bases, with 8 bases separating them. CDR3 DNA: TGCAGCGTTGAAGACATAAATACCTACGAGCAGTACTTC. Protein sequence: CSVEDINTYEQYF.

This clonotype was detected a few times. The chain employs TRBV7-2 and TRBJ2-2, with 12 bases fitting TRBD2. Germline lookup yields CDR1 SGHTA and CDR2 FQGNSA. CDR3 length: 18 amino acids. The trim removed 0 bases at V and 4 bases at J, leaving 6 bases unmatched. In DNA form, the CDR3 reads TGTGCCAGCAGCTTAGCCAAACTAGCGGGAGGACCCACCGGGGAGCTGTTTTTT. It translates to CASSLAKLAGGPTGELFF.

The rearrangement uses TRBV20-1 and TRBJ2-7; tentative D call: TRBD2 (6 bases). Per the germline V gene, CDR1 is DFQATT and CDR2 is SNEGSKA (reference sequence). The V gene lost 8 bases and the J gene lost 2 bases, with 13 bases spanning the gap. CDR3 length equals 12 residues. The CDR3 loop reads CSPAASAYEQYF. The CDR3 DNA follows: TGCAGTCCGGCAGCTAGCGCCTACGAGCAGTACTTC.

This clonotype was counted between two and nine times. J is TRBJ2-2 and V is TRBV20-1; D remains ambiguous. Deletions cut 2 bases from V and 1 base from J, with 5 bases between. The CDR3 length is 13 residues. Germline CDR1 and CDR2: DFQATT and SNEGSKA (reference sequence). The CDR3 is CSARPRNTGELFF. The CDR3 DNA follows: TGCAGTGCTAGACCCCGGAACACCGGGGAGCTGTTTTTT.

The chain is built from TRBV4-2 and TRBJ2-3; TRBD2 agrees at 7 bases. The CDR3 covers 16 residues. V lost 3 bases and J lost 0; bases outside the gene matches: 6. Per germline, CDR1 LGHNA and CDR2 YNFKEQ. CDR3 sequence: CASSQGAGWSTDTQYF. The CDR3 DNA is TGTGCCAGCAGCCAGGGAGCGGGGTGGAGCACAGATACGCAGTATTTT.

The chain employs TRBV6-4 and TRBJ2-7, with a possible D match to TRBD2 (7 bases). Germline V gene data show CDR1 as MRHNA and CDR2 as SNTAGT. The length of the CDR3 is 15 residues. V was pared by 1 base and J by 3 bases, with 13 bases between. The CDR3 sequence is CASSDLAGEGYEQYF. For the CDR3, the DNA is TGTGCCAGCAGTGACTTGGCAGGGGAGGGCTACGAGCAGTACTTC.

This clonotype occurred many times. The rearrangement links TRBV7-2 to TRBJ2-1; D not resolved. V lost 4 bases and J 8 bases, leaving 12 bases between the germline ends. Germline values: CDR1 SGHTA, CDR2 FQGNSA. The CDR3 totals 13 residues. The CDR3 DNA reads TGTGCCAGCAGCTCACCTGATCGTCATGAGCAGTTCTTC. Translating it yields CASSSPDRHEQFF. Complete variable domain (other parts from reference TRBV7-2 and TRBJ2-1): GAGVSQSPSNKVTEKGKDVELRCDPISGHTALYWYRQSLGQGLEFLIYFQGNSAPDKSGLPSDRFSAERTGGSVSTLTIQRTQQEDSAVYLCASSSPDRHEQFFGPGTRLTVL.

The chain has TRBV7-2 and TRBJ2-6; TRBD2 agrees at 9 bases. This CDR3 is 19 amino acids long. Germline CDR1 is SGHTA and CDR2 is FQGNSA. J was trimmed by 2 bases and V by 3 bases; bases with no gene match: 11. The CDR3 DNA is TGTGCCAGCAGCTTGGCAGCGGGAGGACTCCGGGCTGGGGCCAACGTCCTGACTTTC. Translating gives CASSLAAGGLRAGANVLTF.

This sequence joins TRBV12-3 or TRBV12-4 and TRBJ2-5, with D unclear. Trimming removed 0 bases from V and 2 bases from J, with 4 bases in between. This CDR3 comprises 13 residues. CDR3 DNA sequence: TGTGCCAGCAGTTTAGCGTGGCAAGAGACCCAGTACTTC. Protein: CASSLAWQETQYF.

V is TRBV30 and J is TRBJ2-3, with TRBD2 matching 13 bases. The length of the CDR3 is 17 residues. Trimming removed 4 bases from V and 4 bases from J; junction bases left unmatched: 11. The germline V gene has CDR1 GTSNPN and CDR2 SVGIG (reference sequence). The CDR3 DNA reads as TGTGCCTGGAATCATGGACTAGCGGGAGTCAAACCAGATACGCAGTATTTT. It codes for CAWNHGLAGVKPDTQYF.

The rearrangement uses TRBV9 and TRBJ2-7, with D perhaps TRBD1 (6 bases). Trimming stripped 0 bases from V and 3 bases from J, with 13 bases between. The CDR3 contains 15 residues. Germline assignment: CDR1 SGDLS and CDR2 YYNGEE. As DNA, the CDR3 is TGTGCCAGCAGCGTAGCCGGGACACCCGACTACGAGCAGTACTTC. This sequence encodes CASSVAGTPDYEQYF.